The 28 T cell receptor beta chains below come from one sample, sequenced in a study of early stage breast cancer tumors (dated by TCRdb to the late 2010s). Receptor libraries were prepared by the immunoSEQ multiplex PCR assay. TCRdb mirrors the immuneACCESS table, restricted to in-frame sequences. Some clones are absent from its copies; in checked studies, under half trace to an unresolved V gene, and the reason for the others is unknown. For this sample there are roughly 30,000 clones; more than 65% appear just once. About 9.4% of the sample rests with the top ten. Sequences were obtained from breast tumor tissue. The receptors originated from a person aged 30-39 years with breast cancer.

CDR3 nucleotides: TGTGCCACCAGCAGTATGGGGACTAGCTACAATGAGCAGTTCTTC. Its translation is CATSSMGTSYNEQFF. This rearrangement joins TRBV15 to TRBJ2-1; 8 positions agree with TRBD2. The V gene's germline CDR1 is LNHNV and CDR2 YYDKDF (reference sequence). Trimming cost V 3 bases and J 3 bases; bases outside gene matches: 4. This CDR3 contains 15 residues.

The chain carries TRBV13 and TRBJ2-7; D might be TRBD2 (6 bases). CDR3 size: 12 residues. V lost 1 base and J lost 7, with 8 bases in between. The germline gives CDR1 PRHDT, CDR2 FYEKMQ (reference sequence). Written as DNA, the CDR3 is TGTGCCAGCAGCTTAGCGGCGGGGGAGCAGTACTTC. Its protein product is CASSLAAGEQYF.

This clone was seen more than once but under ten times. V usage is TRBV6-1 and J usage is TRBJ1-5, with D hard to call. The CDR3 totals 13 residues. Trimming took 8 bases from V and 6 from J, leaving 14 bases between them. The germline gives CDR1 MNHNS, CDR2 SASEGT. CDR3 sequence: CASEPGGPQPQHF. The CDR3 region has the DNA TGTGCCAGCGAGCCGGGTGGACCTCAGCCCCAGCATTTT.

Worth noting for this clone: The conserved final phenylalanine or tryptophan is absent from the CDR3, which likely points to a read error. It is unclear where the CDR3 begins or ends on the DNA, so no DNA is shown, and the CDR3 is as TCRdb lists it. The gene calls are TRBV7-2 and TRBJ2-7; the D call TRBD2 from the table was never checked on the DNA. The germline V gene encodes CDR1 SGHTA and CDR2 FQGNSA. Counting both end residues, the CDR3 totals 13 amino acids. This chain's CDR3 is CASSLGPDSPIES.

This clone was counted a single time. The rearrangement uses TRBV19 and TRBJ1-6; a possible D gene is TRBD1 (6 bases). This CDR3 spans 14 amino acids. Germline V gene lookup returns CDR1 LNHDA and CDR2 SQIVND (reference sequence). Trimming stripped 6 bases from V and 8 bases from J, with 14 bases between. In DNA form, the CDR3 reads TGTGCCAGTAGAACAGGGACTTTTGATTCACCCCTCCACTTT. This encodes CASRTGTFDSPLHF.

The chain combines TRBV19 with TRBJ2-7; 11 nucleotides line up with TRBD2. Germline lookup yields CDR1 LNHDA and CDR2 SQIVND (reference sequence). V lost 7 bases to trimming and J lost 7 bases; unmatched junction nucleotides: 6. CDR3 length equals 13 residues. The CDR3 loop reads CASKTSGTTEQYF. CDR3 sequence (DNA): TGTGCCAGTAAGACTAGCGGGACTACGGAGCAGTACTTC.

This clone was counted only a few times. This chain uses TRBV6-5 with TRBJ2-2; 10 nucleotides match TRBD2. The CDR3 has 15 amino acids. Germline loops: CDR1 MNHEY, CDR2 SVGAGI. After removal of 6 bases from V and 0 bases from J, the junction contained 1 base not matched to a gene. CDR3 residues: CASRGLAPNTGELFF. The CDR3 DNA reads TGTGCCAGCAGGGGACTAGCGCCGAACACCGGGGAGCTGTTTTTT.

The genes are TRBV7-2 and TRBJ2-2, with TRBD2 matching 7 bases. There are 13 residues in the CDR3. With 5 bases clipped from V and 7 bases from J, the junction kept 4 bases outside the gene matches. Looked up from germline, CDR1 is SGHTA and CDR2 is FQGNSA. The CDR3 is CASSPGRGGELFF. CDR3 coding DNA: TGTGCCAGCAGCCCTGGGAGGGGCGGGGAGCTGTTTTTT.

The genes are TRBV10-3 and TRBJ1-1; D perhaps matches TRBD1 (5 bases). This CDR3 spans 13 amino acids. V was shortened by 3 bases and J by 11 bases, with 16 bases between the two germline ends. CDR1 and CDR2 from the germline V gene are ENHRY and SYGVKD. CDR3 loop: CAISDTGDPGAFF. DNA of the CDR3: TGTGCCATCAGTGATACAGGCGACCCCGGGGCTTTCTTT.

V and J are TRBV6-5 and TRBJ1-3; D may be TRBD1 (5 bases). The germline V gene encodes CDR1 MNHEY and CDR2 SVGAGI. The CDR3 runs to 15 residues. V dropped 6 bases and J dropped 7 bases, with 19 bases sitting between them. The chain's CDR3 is CASSRRGVGLNTIYF. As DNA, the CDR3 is TGTGCCAGCAGCCGCCGGGGGGTAGGCCTTAACACCATATATTTT.

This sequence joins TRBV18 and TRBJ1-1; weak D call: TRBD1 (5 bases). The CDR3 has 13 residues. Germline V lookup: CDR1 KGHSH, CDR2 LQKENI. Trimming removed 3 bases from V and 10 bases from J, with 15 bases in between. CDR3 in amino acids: CASSPIGEAGAFF. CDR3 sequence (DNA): TGTGCCAGCTCACCGATAGGGGAGGCAGGAGCTTTCTTT.

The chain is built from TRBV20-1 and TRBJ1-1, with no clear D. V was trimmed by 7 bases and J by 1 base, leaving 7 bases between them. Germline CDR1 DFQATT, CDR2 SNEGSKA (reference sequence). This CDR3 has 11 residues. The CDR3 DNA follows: TGCAGTGTTATCGAGAACACTGAAGCTTTCTTT. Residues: CSVIENTEAFF.

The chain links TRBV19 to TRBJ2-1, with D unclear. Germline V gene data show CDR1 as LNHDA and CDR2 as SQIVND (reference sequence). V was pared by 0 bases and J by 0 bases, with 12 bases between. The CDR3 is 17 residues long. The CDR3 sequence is CASSIELVSFSYNEQFF. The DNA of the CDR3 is TGTGCCAGTAGTATAGAGTTAGTCTCGTTCTCCTACAATGAGCAGTTCTTC.

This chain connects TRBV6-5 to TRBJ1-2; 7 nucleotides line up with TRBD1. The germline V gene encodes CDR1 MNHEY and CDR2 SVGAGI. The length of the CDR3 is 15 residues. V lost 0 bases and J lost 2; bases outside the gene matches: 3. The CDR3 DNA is TGTGCCAGCAGTTACTCAGGACAGGTCAACTATGGCTACACCTTC. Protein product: CASSYSGQVNYGYTF.

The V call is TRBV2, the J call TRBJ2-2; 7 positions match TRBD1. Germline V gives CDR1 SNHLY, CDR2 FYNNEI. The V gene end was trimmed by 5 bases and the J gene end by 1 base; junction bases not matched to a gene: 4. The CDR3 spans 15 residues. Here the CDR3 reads CASSPRTGNTGELFF. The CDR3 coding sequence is TGTGCCAGCAGTCCTCGGACAGGGAACACCGGGGAGCTGTTTTTT.

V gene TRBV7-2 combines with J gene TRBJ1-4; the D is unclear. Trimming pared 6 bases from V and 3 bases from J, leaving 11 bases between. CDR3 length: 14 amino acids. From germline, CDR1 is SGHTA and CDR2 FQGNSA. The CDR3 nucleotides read TGTGCCAGCAGTTGGCGCCGGGCTAATGAAAAACTGTTTTTT. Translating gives CASSWRRANEKLFF.

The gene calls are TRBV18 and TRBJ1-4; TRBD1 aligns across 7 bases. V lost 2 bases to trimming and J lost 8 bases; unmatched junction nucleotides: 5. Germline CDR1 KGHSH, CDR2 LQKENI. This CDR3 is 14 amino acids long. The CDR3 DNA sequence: TGTGCCAGCTCACCATTAGGGGACAGCGAAAAACTGTTTTTT. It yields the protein CASSPLGDSEKLFF.

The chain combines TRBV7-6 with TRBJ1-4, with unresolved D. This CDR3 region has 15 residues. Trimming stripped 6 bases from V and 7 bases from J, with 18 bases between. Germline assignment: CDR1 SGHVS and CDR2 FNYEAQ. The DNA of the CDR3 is TGTGCCAGCAGTAAAAGCGGAGTGCGGGGTGAAAAACTGTTTTTT. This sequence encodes CASSKSGVRGEKLFF.

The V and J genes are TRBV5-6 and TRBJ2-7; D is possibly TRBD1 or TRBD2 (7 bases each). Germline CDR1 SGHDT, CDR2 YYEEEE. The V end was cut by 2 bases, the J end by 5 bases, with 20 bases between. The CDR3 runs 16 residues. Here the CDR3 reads CASSFLTRGGGHEQYF. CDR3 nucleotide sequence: TGTGCCAGCAGCTTCTTAACCAGGGGGGGTGGGCACGAGCAGTACTTC.

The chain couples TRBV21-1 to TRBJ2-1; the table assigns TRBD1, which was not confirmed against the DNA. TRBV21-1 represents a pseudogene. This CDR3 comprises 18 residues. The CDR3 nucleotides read TGTGCCAGCAGCAAAGTTAAGAACAGGGTTGGGGATTACAATGAGCAGTTCTTC. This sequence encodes CASSKVKNRVGDYNEQFF.

In DNA, the CDR3 is TGTGCCAGCAGATACGGACAGAGCTCCTACAATGAGCAGTTCTTC. It yields the protein CASRYGQSSYNEQFF. This chain uses TRBV7-2 with TRBJ2-1; a weak D match, TRBD1 (6 bases). The CDR3 is made up of 15 amino acids. Deletions cut 6 bases from V and 0 bases from J, with 12 bases between. CDR1 and CDR2 from the germline V gene are SGHTA and FQGNSA.

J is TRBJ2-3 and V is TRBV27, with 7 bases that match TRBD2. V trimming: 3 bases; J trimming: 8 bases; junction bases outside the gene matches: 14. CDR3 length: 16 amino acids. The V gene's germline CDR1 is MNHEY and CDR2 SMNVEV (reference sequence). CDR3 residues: CASSFSVAGMFGTQYF. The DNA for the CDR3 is TGTGCCAGCAGTTTCTCCGTAGCGGGTATGTTCGGTACGCAGTATTTT.

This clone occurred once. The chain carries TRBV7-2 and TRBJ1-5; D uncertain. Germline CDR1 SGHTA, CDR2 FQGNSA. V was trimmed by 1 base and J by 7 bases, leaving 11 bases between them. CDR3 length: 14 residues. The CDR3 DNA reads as TGTGCCAGCAGCTTAGGTTATGGGAACCAGCCCCAGCATTTT. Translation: CASSLGYGNQPQHF. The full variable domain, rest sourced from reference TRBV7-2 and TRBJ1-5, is GAGVSQSPSNKVTEKGKDVELRCDPISGHTALYWYRQSLGQGLEFLIYFQGNSAPDKSGLPSDRFSAERTGGSVSTLTIQRTQQEDSAVYLCASSLGYGNQPQHFGDGTRLSIL.

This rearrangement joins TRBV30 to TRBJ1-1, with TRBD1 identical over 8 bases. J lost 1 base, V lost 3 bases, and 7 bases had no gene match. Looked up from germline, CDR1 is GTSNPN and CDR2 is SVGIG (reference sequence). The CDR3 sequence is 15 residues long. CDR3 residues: CAWSKGTGRNTEAFF. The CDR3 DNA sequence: TGTGCCTGGAGCAAAGGGACAGGACGGAACACTGAAGCTTTCTTT.

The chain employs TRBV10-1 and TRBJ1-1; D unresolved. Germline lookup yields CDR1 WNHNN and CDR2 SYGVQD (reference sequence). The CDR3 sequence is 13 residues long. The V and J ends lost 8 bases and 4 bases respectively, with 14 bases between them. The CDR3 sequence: CASAFSVGTEAFF. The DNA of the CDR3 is TGCGCCAGCGCCTTCTCGGTGGGCACTGAAGCTTTCTTT.

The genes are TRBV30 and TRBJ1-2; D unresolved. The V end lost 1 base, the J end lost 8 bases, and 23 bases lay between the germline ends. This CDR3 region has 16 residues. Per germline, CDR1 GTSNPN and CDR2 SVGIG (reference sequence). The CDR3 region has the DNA TGTGCCTGGAGTGCCACACCAGCGCGCCGTCTGGGGGGCTACACCTTC. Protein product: CAWSATPARRLGGYTF.

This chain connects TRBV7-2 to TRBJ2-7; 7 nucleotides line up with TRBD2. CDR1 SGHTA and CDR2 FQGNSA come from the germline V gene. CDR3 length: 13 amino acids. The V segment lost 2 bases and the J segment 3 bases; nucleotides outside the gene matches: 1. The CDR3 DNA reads TGTGCCAGCAGCTTACTAGCGGTCTACGAGCAGTACTTC. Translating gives CASSLLAVYEQYF.

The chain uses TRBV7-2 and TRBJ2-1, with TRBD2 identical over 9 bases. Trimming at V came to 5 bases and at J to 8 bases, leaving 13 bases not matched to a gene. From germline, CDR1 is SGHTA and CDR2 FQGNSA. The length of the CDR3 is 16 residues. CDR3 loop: CASSVTVAGTSYEQFF. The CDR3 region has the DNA TGTGCCAGCAGCGTAACTGTCGCCGGGACTAGCTATGAGCAGTTCTTC.